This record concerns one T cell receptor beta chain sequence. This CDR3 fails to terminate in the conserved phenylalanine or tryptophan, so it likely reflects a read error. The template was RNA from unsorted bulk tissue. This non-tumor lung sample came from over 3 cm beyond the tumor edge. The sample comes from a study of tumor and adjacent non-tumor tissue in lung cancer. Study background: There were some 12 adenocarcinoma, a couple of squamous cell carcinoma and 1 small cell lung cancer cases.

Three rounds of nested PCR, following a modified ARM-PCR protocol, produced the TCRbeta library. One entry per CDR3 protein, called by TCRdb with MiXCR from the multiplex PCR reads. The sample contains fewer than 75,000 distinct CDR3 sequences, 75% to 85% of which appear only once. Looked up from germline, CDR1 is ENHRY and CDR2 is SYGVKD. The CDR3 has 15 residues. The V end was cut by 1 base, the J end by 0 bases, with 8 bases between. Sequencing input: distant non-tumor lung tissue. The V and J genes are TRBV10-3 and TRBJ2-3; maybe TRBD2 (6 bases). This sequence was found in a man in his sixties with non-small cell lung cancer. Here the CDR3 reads CAISELSGSTDTQYV. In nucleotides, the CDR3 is TGTGCCATCAGTGAGTTAAGCGGGAGCACAGATACGCAGTATGTT.